These 17 T cell receptor beta chains share one sample of origin, sequenced in a study of T cell responses to AZD1222 COVID-19 vaccine. TCRdb keeps only in-frame clones here, not all; method: immunoSEQ multiplex PCR. This table holds more than 90,000 clones, 70% to 85% found once. This specimen consisted of peripheral blood, obtained 28 days after the second AZD1222 dose. These receptors came from an adult who received the AZD1222 COVID-19 vaccine.

This chain connects TRBV2 to TRBJ2-5; 15 bases align to TRBD2. The V gene's germline CDR1 is SNHLY and CDR2 FYNNEI. The V segment lost 7 bases and the J segment 3 bases; nucleotides outside the gene matches: 6. This CDR3 has 16 amino acids. The CDR3 here is CASTLGLAGGEETQYF. CDR3 DNA: TGTGCCAGCACCCTCGGACTAGCGGGGGGGGAAGAGACCCAGTACTTC.

In this sample, this clone turned up once. The chain couples TRBV29-1 to TRBJ2-7; D possibly corresponds to TRBD2 (6 bases). The V gene's germline CDR1 is SQVTM and CDR2 ANQGSEA. This CDR3 has 12 residues. V was trimmed by 6 bases and J by 3 bases, leaving 12 bases between them. CDR3 sequence reads: CSVEGGGYEQYF. The DNA of the CDR3 is TGCAGCGTGGAGGGAGGTGGCTACGAGCAGTACTTC.

This clone has only a few counts. The chain recombines TRBV5-1 with TRBJ2-1; TRBD2 matches 11 bases. J lost 5 bases, V lost 0 bases, and 4 bases had no gene match. There are 16 residues in the CDR3. Germline V gene sequence: CDR1 SGHRS, CDR2 YFSETQ. In nucleotides, the CDR3 is TGCGCCAGCAGCTTGGATCGGACTAGCGGGCACAATGAGCAGTTCTTC. It translates to CASSLDRTSGHNEQFF.

For this clone: Other nucleotide sequences from this sample produce the same CDR3. This chain uses TRBV7-2 with TRBJ2-3; 14 bases align to TRBD2. This CDR3 comprises 16 residues. In germline, CDR1 is SGHTA, CDR2 FQGNSA. V lost 2 bases and J lost 4; bases outside the gene matches: 2. CDR3: CASSLRLAGGPDTQYF. CDR3 bases: TGTGCCAGCAGCTTAAGACTAGCGGGAGGGCCAGATACGCAGTATTTT. Full variable domain (missing parts from reference TRBV7-2 and TRBJ2-3): GAGVSQSPSNKVTEKGKDVELRCDPISGHTALYWYRQSLGQGLEFLIYFQGNSAPDKSGLPSDRFSAERTGGSVSTLTIQRTQQEDSAVYLCASSLRLAGGPDTQYFGPGTRLTVL.

This chain uses TRBV20-1 with TRBJ2-1, with TRBD1 identical over 9 bases. The V gene end was trimmed by 3 bases and the J gene end by 7 bases; junction bases not matched to a gene: 10. CDR1 DFQATT and CDR2 SNEGSKA come from the germline V gene (reference sequence). CDR3 length: 15 residues. DNA of the CDR3: TGCAGTGCTAGTTCTTGGGACAGGGCAGAAAATGAGCAGTTCTTC. Encoded protein: CSASSWDRAENEQFF.

This chain links TRBV5-5 with TRBJ2-3, with a tentative D call TRBD1 (6 bases). The CDR3 has 16 residues. The germline V and J ends were trimmed by 3 bases and 0 bases, with 14 bases remaining between them. Germline V lookup: CDR1 SGHKS, CDR2 YYEKEE (reference sequence). CDR3: CASSSTDRVSTDTQYF. DNA for the CDR3: TGTGCCAGCAGCTCCACGGACAGAGTTAGCACAGATACGCAGTATTTT.

CDR3 DNA: TGCGCCAGCAGCTTGGAAGCCGGAGGGCCGGACGAGCAGTACTTC. Translation gives CASSLEAGGPDEQYF. The V and J genes are TRBV5-1 and TRBJ2-7; D is possibly TRBD2 (6 bases). Trimming removed 0 bases at V and 5 bases at J, with 15 bases between. The germline gives CDR1 SGHRS, CDR2 YFSETQ. This CDR3 contains 15 residues. Filled out from reference TRBV5-1 and TRBJ2-7, the complete variable domain reads KAGVTQTPRYLIKTRGQQVTLSCSPISGHRSVSWYQQTPGQGLQFLFEYFSETQRNKGNFPGRFSGRQFSNSRSEMNVSTLELGDSALYLCASSLEAGGPDEQYFGPGTRLTVT.

The J gene is TRBJ1-6, the V gene TRBV7-9, with 11 bases identical to TRBD1. Germline CDR1 and CDR2: SEHNR and FQNEAQ (reference sequence). The J segment lost 7 bases and the V segment lost 5 bases, leaving 13 bases of the junction unmatched. The CDR3 loop spans 18 amino acids. Here the CDR3 DNA reads TGTGCCAGCAGCCTTTTGACCGGGACAGGGGGGACAAATTCACCCCTCCACTTT. Translating it yields CASSLLTGTGGTNSPLHF.

The rearrangement joins TRBV5-6 to TRBJ2-5; 12 positions match TRBD1. Germline V gene lookup returns CDR1 SGHDT and CDR2 YYEEEE. V trimming: 5 bases; J trimming: 5 bases; junction bases outside the gene matches: 10. The CDR3 is 16 residues long. The CDR3 reads CASRSRGTGGRETQYF. CDR3 DNA sequence: TGTGCCAGCAGATCTAGGGGGACAGGGGGCCGGGAGACCCAGTACTTC.

The V call is TRBV5-1, the J call TRBJ1-1, with D possibly TRBD1 on 6 matching bases. Germline V gives CDR1 SGHRS, CDR2 YFSETQ. The CDR3 is 13 amino acids. Between the trimmed V and J ends, which lost 7 bases and 5 bases, there was a span of 15 bases. The CDR3 loop reads CASREGGRTEAFF. In DNA, the CDR3 is TGCGCCAGCCGGGAGGGGGGGCGAACTGAAGCTTTCTTT.

The rearrangement links TRBV7-9 to TRBJ1-3, with D possibly being TRBD1 (5 bases). The CDR3 is 14 residues long. CDR1 and CDR2 (germline): SEHNR, FQNEAQ (reference sequence). V lost 3 bases, J lost 4 bases, and 10 bases lay in between. CDR3 residues: CASSFEGQGNTIYF. In nucleotides, the CDR3 is TGTGCCAGCAGCTTTGAGGGGCAAGGAAACACCATATATTTT.

The chain joins TRBV12-3 or TRBV12-4 to TRBJ2-4; 7 bases match TRBD2. The CDR3 covers 13 residues. The V segment lost 3 bases and the J segment 7 bases; nucleotides outside the gene matches: 3. CDR3 coding DNA: TGTGCCAGCAGTTTGGGGGGAGGGAACATTCAGTACTTC. Translated: CASSLGGGNIQYF.

V usage is TRBV29-1 and J usage is TRBJ1-2, with no clear D. Deletions cut 6 bases from V and 8 bases from J, with 22 bases between. Germline V gene lookup returns CDR1 SQVTM and CDR2 ANQGSEA. The CDR3 extends over 14 amino acids. The CDR3 region has the DNA TGCAGCGTAACCACCCTCGGCGGGTATTTGGGCTACACCTTC. Protein sequence: CSVTTLGGYLGYTF.

J is TRBJ1-2 and V is TRBV25-1; no clear D. This CDR3 region has 12 residues. Trimming took off 5 bases at V and 4 bases at J, with 8 bases between the two ends. Germline V CDR1 and CDR2: MGHDK, SYGVNS. CDR3 sequence: CASSSRGYGYTF. CDR3 DNA: TGTGCCAGCAGTAGCCGGGGCTATGGCTACACCTTC.

V and J are TRBV2 and TRBJ1-1; the D gene is possibly TRBD1 (5 bases). The CDR3 is made up of 14 amino acids. V was shortened by 6 bases and J by 2 bases, with 13 bases between the two germline ends. Germline CDR1 is SNHLY and CDR2 is FYNNEI. This chain's CDR3 is CASSEPDSNTEAFF. In nucleotides, the CDR3 is TGTGCCAGCAGCGAACCCGACAGCAACACTGAAGCTTTCTTT.

This clone appeared a single time. CDR3 residues: CASSPGGAGSTDTQYF. For the CDR3, the DNA is TGTGCCAGCAGCCCCGGAGGAGCGGGGAGCACAGATACGCAGTATTTT. The rearrangement joins TRBV5-4 to TRBJ2-3; 7 bases line up with TRBD2. This CDR3 spans 16 amino acids. With V trimmed by 4 bases and J by 0 bases, 8 bases remained unmatched. Per the germline V gene, CDR1 is SGHNT and CDR2 is YYREEE (reference sequence).

The V gene is TRBV4-1, the J gene TRBJ1-2; 11 bases are shared with TRBD1. Trimming cost V 4 bases and J 4 bases; bases outside gene matches: 8. Germline V gene lookup returns CDR1 MGHRA and CDR2 YSYEKL. The CDR3 runs 16 residues. The CDR3: CASSPGGQGAGYGYTF. In nucleotides, the CDR3 is TGCGCCAGCAGCCCCGGTGGACAGGGGGCCGGCTATGGCTACACCTTC.